This T cell receptor (beta chain) derives from a study of cytomegalovirus exposure and HLA in healthy donors (dated by TCRdb to about 2017). Background on the whole study: An earlier analysis of some 600 of the donors reported 250 to 300 Gb of sequence data and 95 million to 140 million unique TCR beta sequences obtained from about 179 million T cells. About 300 gigabases of sequencing data and 91 million or so unique TCR sequences made up an early release that covered under 750 HLA-typed donors. The genetic ancestry cluster associated with self-reported Caucasian donors included 81% of the roughly 400 genotyped donors. The study was designed to test whether signatures of past pathogen exposure could be identified by cataloging public T cell receptors. Using immunosequencing, the study profiled T cell repertoires from some 670 subjects and related those repertoires to cytomegalovirus serostatus. A separate validation cohort of more than 100 different subjects was used in addition to the approximately 700-subject first cohort. The study combined high-throughput TCR immunosequencing, statistical association of individual TCRs with disease status, and machine learning to predict cytomegalovirus infection status. A later analysis re-examined previously published TCR beta repertoires from 610 or so donors and added high-resolution HLA genotyping to investigate patterns of TCR occurrence. Rather than drawing on any new phenotypic data, the later analysis identified candidate immune exposures from TCR beta sequences and the way those sequences occurred across donors. To decide whether each TCR beta V gene segment behaved as functional or pseudogenic, an earlier analysis of several hundred of the donors relied on high-throughput TCR beta sequencing. Donor age, sex, ethnicity and CMV serostatus were collected together with the repertoire data. A later genetic analysis used genome-wide SNP genotypes for about three fifths of the 666 donors, treating that subset as a discovery cohort. All discovery cohort repertoires had been generated using a single sequencing platform. HLA typing included class I and class II loci at four-digit resolution. The number of typed donors differed by locus: roughly 620-640 for A, B, C, DRB1 and DQB1; 500 to 550 for DQA1; approximately 610 for DPA1; and roughly 490 for DPB1. A handful of DR-DQ haplotypes were treated as single units for association and clustering because of strong linkage in the cohort. Among 300 to 450 genotyped donors of the cohort, an average of around 240,000 unique TCR beta nucleotide sequences were sequenced per donor, around 18% of them non-productive. Broad study findings and their caveats: In a later analysis, HLA-associated TCR beta chains showed more clonal expansion and lower generation probabilities than non-associated chains that were equally common. Most TCR sequences were observed very rarely across donors, whereas some public TCRs were present in many individuals. HLA typing was unavailable for some donors at each locus, so association tests used only the typed subset. Roughly 15 rarely observed V segments, including chromosome 9 orphons, were excluded from the earlier analysis of approximately 600 of the donors because counts were too low. The only immune exposure information available for the cohort was CMV serostatus. A later analysis reported that several top co-occurrence clusters appeared linked to parvovirus B19, influenza, CMV and Epstein-Barr virus. In an earlier analysis of more than 500 of the donors, most TCR beta V segments appeared in productive rearrangements about 87% or about 30% of the time, broadly matching IMGT annotations. In a later genetic analysis, a missense DCLRE1C variant was associated with V-gene and J-gene trimming of TCR beta chains, and the association was replicated in an independent cohort. Some IMGT-functional V segments, including TRBV6-2 and TRBV6-3, could not be told apart with the 87-base-pair reads, so those segments were excluded. In a later analysis, TCR association rates were found to vary across HLA loci, with the most associated TCRs seen for DRB1 alleles and the fewest for HLA-C alleles. The presence/absence analyses assumed that sequencing depth was roughly uniform across donors, and that assumption may not be true. According to the authors, the approach could potentially be generalized to other disease states and immunological phenotypes. In a later analysis, most CMV-associated TCR beta chains were found to appear HLA-restricted, with HLA associations seemingly driven largely by CMV exposure. A few of the identified cytomegalovirus-associated TCR beta chains were confirmed in vitro to be specific for cytomegalovirus antigens. Specific HLA alleles were associated with roughly 16,000 TCR beta sequences at a false discovery rate of 0.05 in a later analysis. A cluster of highly shared sequence variants was judged likely to be a technical artifact of the sequencing pipeline. In both the original and validation cohorts, the classifier was reported to diagnose cytomegalovirus status with high specificity and sensitivity. When HLA alleles, especially DR and DQ, strongly co-occurred, attributing TCR associations to individual alleles was difficult. A total of around 150 TCR beta chains were listed by the study as associated with cytomegalovirus. This cohort had only TCR beta chains sequenced, and the lack of alpha or paired-chain data limited which features could be detected. A further reported finding was that TCR beta sequences accurately predicted the HLA-A and HLA-B alleles for most subjects in the first cohort. A later genetic analysis reported fewer N-insertions in productive TCRs among donors in an Asian-associated ancestry cluster than the roughly 620-donor mean. Correlated functional status among segregating V segments might reflect linkage disequilibrium, but an unknown experimental factor could not be ruled out.

The cohort comprised fewer than 750 healthy bone marrow donors. At the time of sampling, all cohort members were nominally healthy, though unrecorded immune exposures were likely present. The donor tested CMV seropositive and was one of the 289 seropositive cohort members. A peripheral blood sample was provided by each donor, and peripheral blood mononuclear cells were used for TCR beta sequencing. Genomic DNA extraction from the blood cell samples was performed with the Qiagen DNeasy Blood Extraction Kit. Spanning cysteine to phenylalanine, the CDR3 consists of 14 amino acids. Only the CDR3 region is kept as DNA, spanning 42 bases read in frame from base 1. Trimming removed 7 bases from V and 11 bases from J, leaving 21 bases between the germline ends. The germline V gene supplies CDR1 MDHEN and CDR2 SYDVKM. The library was made by the immunoSEQ multiplex PCR assay. For the multiplex PCR, a mixture combining 60 forward primers for TCR Vbeta segments and 13 reverse primers for TCR Jbeta segments was used. A multiplex PCR assay on genomic DNA amplified the CDR3 region of rearranged TCR beta genes. The amplified TCR beta libraries were sequenced on the Illumina HiSeq System as 87-base-pair reads. Turning to the authors' computational methods: Across the 666 repertoires, a later analysis counted about 81 million unique TCR beta chains, roughly 11 million of which were shared by at least two donors. A nearest-neighbor algorithm error-corrected the raw reads and collapsed the reads into unique sequences, merging closely related sequences to remove PCR and sequencing errors. CDR3 sequences were aligned to IMGT reference sequences to assign V, D and J gene segments. For a sequence to be retained, a match of at least six nucleotides to both a V gene segment and a J gene segment was required. A rearrangement counted as productive if the CDR3 had no stop codons and remained in frame with V and J, and every other rearrangement counted as non-productive. Following IMGT convention, CDR3 was defined as the stretch from the second conserved V-encoded cysteine to the conserved J-encoded phenylalanine. In an earlier analysis of more than 550 of the donors, sequences lacking an unambiguous match to a single V gene segment were excluded. In an earlier analysis of more than 500 of the donors, a V segment was called functional when productive rearrangements were above 56.7%, and segregating when the standard deviation between donors exceeded 5%. A statistical classification framework was built for diagnosing cytomegalovirus status from the catalog of TCR beta chain sequences. In a later analysis, V and J genes were assigned by comparing TCR nucleotide sequences against IMGT/GENE-DB human TR gene sequences. The TCRdist pipeline was used in a later analysis to assign CDR3 sequences and most-parsimonious VDJ recombination scenarios. In a later analysis, each TCR beta chain was defined by its CDR3 amino acid sequence together with its V-gene family, and reads lacking a unique V-gene family were excluded. A later analysis removed several hundred highly shared, low-generation-probability nucleotide sequences to deal with suspected cross-contamination and a sequencing artifact. In a later analysis, a clonal expansion index for each public chain was calculated from normalized within-repertoire ranks of inferred template counts. In a later analysis, generation probabilities were computed using a VDJ recombination model fitted to out-of-frame rearrangements, and the results were checked against IGoR. A later analysis scored TCR-TCR, TCR-HLA and TCR-CMV co-occurrence with hypergeometric tests, applying a repertoire-size bias correction to TCR pairs. A later analysis estimated false discovery rates by permuting HLA or CMV assignments 20 times. In a later analysis, co-occurring TCRs were grouped using DBSCAN, and TCRdist sequence similarity was added for clustering within HLA-allele-positive subsets. For co-occurrence clustering, repertoires with fewer than 30,000 or more than 120,000 public chains were excluded, along with 4 to 6 repertoires with anomalous nucleotide sharing. The clones in this table, taken by TCRdb from immuneACCESS, are in-frame only. Not every clone is retained; where verified, under half of the shortfall comes from an unresolved V gene, and the cause of the rest is unknown. V and J calls and clone size come straight from that table; D and trimming were deduced from the DNA. This sample lists 150,000 or so clones; around 80% were detected once. 1% of the sample is taken by the ten largest.

Regarding this clone: Its specific antigen is unknown. No qualities accompany the bases; no much larger clone lies one base away.

The sequenced material came from PBMCs. The clonotype comes from a woman between 45 and 60 years old in good health and CMV-seropositive. This chain joins TRBV28 to TRBJ2-4, with TRBD2 tentatively as D gene (5 bases match). The sequence in DNA is TGTGCCAGCACCGATCCGCGGACTTTATCGGTTCAGTACTTC. Its product reads: CASTDPRTLSVQYF.